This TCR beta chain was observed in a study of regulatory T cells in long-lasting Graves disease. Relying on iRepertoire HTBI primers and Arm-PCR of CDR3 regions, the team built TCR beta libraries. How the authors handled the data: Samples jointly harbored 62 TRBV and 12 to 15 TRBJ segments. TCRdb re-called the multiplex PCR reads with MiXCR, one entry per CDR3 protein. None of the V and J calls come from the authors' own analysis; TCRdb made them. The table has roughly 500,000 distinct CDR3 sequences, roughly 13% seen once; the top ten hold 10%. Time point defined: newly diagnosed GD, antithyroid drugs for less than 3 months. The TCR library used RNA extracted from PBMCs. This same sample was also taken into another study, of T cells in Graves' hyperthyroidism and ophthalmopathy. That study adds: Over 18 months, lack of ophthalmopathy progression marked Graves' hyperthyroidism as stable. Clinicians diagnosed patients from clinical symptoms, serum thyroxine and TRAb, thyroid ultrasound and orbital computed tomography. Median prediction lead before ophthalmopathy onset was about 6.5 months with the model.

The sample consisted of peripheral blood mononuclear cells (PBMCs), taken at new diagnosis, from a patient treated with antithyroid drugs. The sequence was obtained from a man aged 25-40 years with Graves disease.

The DNA for the CDR3 is TGTGCCAGCAGTGAAGCAGGGGGACGCCTGCTGGGGGTGCAGTACTTC. It yields the protein CASSEAGGRLLGVQYF. The chain combines TRBV6-1 with TRBJ2-7; possibly TRBD1 for D (6 bases). The CDR3 sequence is 16 residues long. Germline CDR1 and CDR2: MNHNS and SASEGT. V lost 0 bases and J lost 9, with 21 bases in between.